The clone carrying this TCR beta chain was seen ten or more times. What it recognizes is unknown. The entry originates in a study of neurological immune-mediated disorders. Study-level results: TCR clonal expansion peaked in HTLV-1-associated myelopathy patients and was lowest in multiple sclerosis patients. CDR3 amino acid sequences of expanded clones were not shared across subjects, a result suggesting private repertoires in all groups.

With 6 bases clipped from V and 0 bases from J, the junction kept 9 bases outside the gene matches. The CDR3 covers 16 residues. Germline values: CDR1 MNHNY, CDR2 SVGAGI (reference sequence). The sorted libraries were prepared using some 1 million CD4+ or CD8+ T cells that had themselves been sorted. It was by 5'RACE with 10-nucleotide random UMIs that the cDNA was made. TCRdb independently ran MiXCR on the 5' RACE reads; one entry per CDR3 protein. Of 30,000 to 35,000 distinct CDR3 sequences in the sample, less than 25% are singletons; the top ten hold less than 35%. This rearrangement joins TRBV6-6 to TRBJ1-2; 8 nucleotides line up with TRBD1. This receptor was obtained from a man between 50 and 59 years old with HTLV-1-associated myelopathy (HAM/TSP). The sequencing sample was made of CD4+ T cells from blood. CDR3 DNA sequence: TGTGCCAGCAGGGGGACAGGATCCCTTTCTAACTATGGCTACACCTTC. It specifies CASRGTGSLSNYGYTF.